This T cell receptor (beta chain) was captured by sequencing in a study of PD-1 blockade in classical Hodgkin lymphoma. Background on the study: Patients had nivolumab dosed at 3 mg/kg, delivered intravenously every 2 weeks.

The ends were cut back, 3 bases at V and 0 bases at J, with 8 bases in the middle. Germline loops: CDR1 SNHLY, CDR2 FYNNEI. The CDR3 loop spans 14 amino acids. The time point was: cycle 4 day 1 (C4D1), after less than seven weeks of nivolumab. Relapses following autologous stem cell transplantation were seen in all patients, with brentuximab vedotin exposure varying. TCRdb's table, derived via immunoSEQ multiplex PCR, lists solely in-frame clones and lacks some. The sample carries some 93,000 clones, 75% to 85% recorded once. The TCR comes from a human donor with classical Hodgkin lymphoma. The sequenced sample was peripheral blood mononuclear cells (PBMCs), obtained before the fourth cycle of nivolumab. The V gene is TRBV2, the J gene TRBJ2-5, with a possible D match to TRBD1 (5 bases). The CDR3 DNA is TGTGCCAGCAGTGACCAACAGGACCAAGAGACCCAGTACTTC. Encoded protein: CASSDQQDQETQYF.